This TCR beta chain was captured by sequencing in a study of shared clonotypes between healthy human individuals. Study outcomes and limitations: Rarefaction exposed incomplete sorted-subset sequencing despite large depth. Naive CD4 clonotype sharing across a few donors was about 5%. The diversity represented, both genetic and in exposure history, was limited by few donors. The study generally estimated greater richness for naive than memory subsets.

The ends were cut back, 2 bases at V and 7 bases at J, with 15 bases in the middle. The CDR3 extends over 15 amino acids. Germline assignment: CDR1 MDHEN and CDR2 SYDVKM. Profiled with immunoSEQ multiplex PCR; TCRdb holds only in-frame clones, not every one. The sample shows some 2,500,000 clones, over 85% of them seen only once. On this clone: Its target is not known.

The chain has TRBV28 and TRBJ1-5; possibly TRBD1 for D (6 bases). The sequenced sample consisted of naive CD4+ T cells from PBMCs. Subset given: CD45RA+ positively selected. The clonotype was recovered from a man aged 18 to 29 in good health. Some clones in this sample may be carry-over from other donors' samples. The CDR3 nucleotides are TGTGCCAGCAGTTTAAGGTCGGGGGCCGGACAGCCCCAGCATTTT. Its translation is CASSLRSGAGQPQHF.